These 30 T cell receptor beta chains originate from one sample sequenced in a study of cytomegalovirus exposure and HLA in healthy donors. PCR employed 60 Vbeta and 13 Jbeta primers. The data were produced by immunoSEQ multiplex PCR, yet TCRdb's version contains in-frame clones alone and is incomplete. The data contain 200,000 to 250,000 clones, 76% of them singletons. The sequenced material came from PBMCs. The origin of the receptors is a man younger than 35 in good health and CMV-seronegative.

Notes on this clone: A read error may produce the germline difference seen at one junction end. The V and J genes are TRBV7-9 and TRBJ2-7; TRBD1 agrees at 9 bases. This CDR3 region has 13 residues. Germline-derived CDR1 and CDR2 are SEHNR and FQNEAQ (reference sequence). CDR3 in amino acids: CSSSWTGAYEQYF. The CDR3 DNA is TGTTCCAGCAGCTGGACAGGGGCCTACGAGCAGTACTTC.

The rearrangement links TRBV5-1 to TRBJ2-2; 7 positions agree with TRBD2. Germline loops: CDR1 SGHRS, CDR2 YFSETQ. V trimming: 3 bases; J trimming: 3 bases; junction bases outside the gene matches: 5. This CDR3 has 15 residues. CDR3 sequence: CASSSSAGDTGELFF. CDR3 coding DNA: TGCGCCAGCAGCTCTTCGGCGGGGGACACCGGGGAGCTGTTTTTT.

The chain couples TRBV7-9 to TRBJ2-7; 8 positions match TRBD2. Germline V lookup: CDR1 SEHNR, CDR2 FQNEAQ (reference sequence). J gave up 3 bases and V 0 bases, and 1 base lay outside the gene matches. The CDR3 covers 14 residues. The CDR3 nucleotides read TGTGCCAGCAGCTTAGCGCTAGCGGGCTACGAGCAGTACTTC. Protein product: CASSLALAGYEQYF.

The chain carries TRBV4-2 and TRBJ2-1, with 13 bases lining up with TRBD2. The CDR3 extends over 15 amino acids. The V segment lost 2 bases and the J segment 10 bases; nucleotides outside the gene matches: 5. The germline V gene encodes CDR1 LGHNA and CDR2 YNFKEQ. CDR3 DNA sequence: TGTGCCAGCAGCCAATTCAGGACTAGCGGGAGAGAGCAGTTCTTC. Translated, it gives CASSQFRTSGREQFF.

The J gene is TRBJ2-2, the V gene TRBV7-9; 10 nucleotides match TRBD1. The trim removed 5 bases at V and 5 bases at J, leaving 8 bases unmatched. The CDR3 runs to 16 residues. Per the germline V gene, CDR1 is SEHNR and CDR2 is FQNEAQ (reference sequence). CDR3 amino acids: CASSLPRTGGTGELFF. For the CDR3, the DNA is TGTGCCAGCAGCCTACCCCGGACAGGGGGAACCGGGGAGCTGTTTTTT. The full variable domain, in which reference TRBV7-9 and TRBJ2-2 provide the parts outside the CDR3, is DTGVSQNPRHKITKRGQNVTFRCDPISEHNRLYWYRQTLGQGPEFLTYFQNEAQLEKSRLLSDRFSAERPKGSFSTLEIQRTEQGDSAMYLCASSLPRTGGTGELFFGEGSRLTVL.

V gene TRBV9 combines with J gene TRBJ2-2; 11 bases are a match to TRBD2. CDR3 length equals 16 residues. Germline assignment: CDR1 SGDLS and CDR2 YYNGEE. The V and J ends lost 4 bases and 8 bases, in that order; junction bases with no gene match: 10. The CDR3 nucleotides read TGTGCCAGCAGCCCCTCGGGACTAGCGGTGTTGGGGGAGCTGTTTTTT. This sequence encodes CASSPSGLAVLGELFF.

This clone appeared a single time. The rearrangement uses TRBV30 and TRBJ1-5; 12 nucleotides line up with TRBD1. The junction had 7 bases not matched to a gene; V was cut back by 5 bases and J by 2 bases. The CDR3 sequence is 16 residues long. Germline CDR1 and CDR2: GTSNPN and SVGIG (reference sequence). The CDR3, as DNA: TGTGCCTGGGAGAGGGGACAGGGGGCAGGCAATCAGCCCCAGCATTTT. It is translated as CAWERGQGAGNQPQHF.

This clone was seen more than once but under ten times. The V and J genes are TRBV18 and TRBJ1-1; no firm D call. From germline, CDR1 is KGHSH and CDR2 LQKENI. The ends were cut back, 7 bases at V and 0 bases at J, with 9 bases in the middle. The CDR3 is 13 residues long. This CDR3 reads CASYQALNTEAFF. As DNA, the CDR3 is TGTGCCAGCTATCAGGCGCTGAACACTGAAGCTTTCTTT.

The genes are TRBV28 and TRBJ1-5; 8 nucleotides align to TRBD1. The CDR3 spans 14 residues. The germline CDR1 and CDR2 sequences are MDHEN and SYDVKM. The V gene end was trimmed by 5 bases and the J gene end by 6 bases; junction bases not matched to a gene: 6. CDR3 DNA sequence: TGTGCCAGCAGTGCGGACAGGGAGGCTCAGCCCCAGCATTTT. Translated, it gives CASSADREAQPQHF. The entire variable domain, with the rest obtained from reference TRBV28 and TRBJ1-5, is as follows: DVKVTQSSRYLVKRTGEKVFLECVQDMDHENMFWYRQDPGLGLRLIYFSYDVKMKEKGDIPEGYSVSREKKERFSLILESASTNQTSMYLCASSADREAQPQHFGDGTRLSIL.

The V and J genes are TRBV2 and TRBJ2-1, with 12 positions matching TRBD2. The germline gives CDR1 SNHLY, CDR2 FYNNEI. The length of the CDR3 is 15 residues. The junction had 3 bases not matched to a gene; V was cut back by 5 bases and J by 4 bases. DNA of the CDR3: TGTGCCAGCAGTTCCGGGACTAGCGGGTACAATGAGCAGTTCTTC. This encodes CASSSGTSGYNEQFF.

This clone was seen just once. The rearrangement joins TRBV5-8 to TRBJ1-5; D is perhaps TRBD1 (5 bases). The CDR3 has 16 amino acids. The germline gives CDR1 SGHTS, CDR2 YDEGEE. V was cut by 5 bases and J by 0 bases, with 15 bases left in between. The CDR3 sequence is CASRTSGHYSNQPQHF. CDR3 sequence (DNA): TGTGCCAGCAGGACCTCCGGACATTATAGCAATCAGCCCCAGCATTTT.

The V call is TRBV2, the J call TRBJ2-7; possible D gene TRBD2, 5 bases. The germline V gene has CDR1 SNHLY and CDR2 FYNNEI. This CDR3 spans 14 amino acids. V shed 10 bases and J shed 2 bases, with 18 bases lying between them. CDR3 in DNA: TGTGCCACCGACTCCGGACTCTTAGCCTACGAGCAGTACTTC. It codes for CATDSGLLAYEQYF.

The chain joins TRBV10-3 to TRBJ2-1, with 10 bases fitting TRBD2. The J segment lost 9 bases and the V segment lost 4 bases, leaving 6 bases of the junction unmatched. The CDR3 has 14 residues. Germline values: CDR1 ENHRY, CDR2 SYGVKD. This CDR3 reads CAISAQREGIEQFF. CDR3 nucleotide sequence: TGTGCCATCAGTGCCCAGCGGGAGGGCATTGAGCAGTTCTTC.

J is TRBJ2-4 and V is TRBV28, with D hard to call. Trimming left V 5 bases short and J 1 base short, with 15 bases between. Germline V gene data show CDR1 as MDHEN and CDR2 as SYDVKM. CDR3 length: 16 residues. The DNA for the CDR3 is TGTGCCAGCAGTCTAGTAACGGAGAGGGCCAAAAACATTCAGTACTTC. This translates into CASSLVTERAKNIQYF. The full variable domain, completed using reference TRBV28 and TRBJ2-4, is DVKVTQSSRYLVKRTGEKVFLECVQDMDHENMFWYRQDPGLGLRLIYFSYDVKMKEKGDIPEGYSVSREKKERFSLILESASTNQTSMYLCASSLVTERAKNIQYFGAGTRLSVL.

In regard to this clone: The sample carries other DNA sequences with the same CDR3. The V gene is TRBV30, the J gene TRBJ1-5; the match to TRBD1 covers 8 bases. The CDR3 runs to 18 residues. Germline CDR1 reads GTSNPN; CDR2 reads SVGIG (reference sequence). Unmatched junction bases numbered 13, after V lost 3 bases and J lost 0 bases. CDR3 sequence: CAWRADRGLGYSNQPQHF. The CDR3 DNA sequence: TGTGCCTGGAGAGCCGACAGGGGATTGGGATATAGCAATCAGCCCCAGCATTTT.

The chain couples TRBV6-1 to TRBJ2-1; 8 bases are shared with TRBD2. Germline-derived CDR1 and CDR2 are MNHNS and SASEGT. The CDR3 is made up of 16 amino acids. Trimming at V came to 3 bases and at J to 2 bases, leaving 6 bases not matched to a gene. The CDR3 loop reads CASSDSGSVAYNEQFF. The DNA for the CDR3 is TGTGCCAGCAGTGACAGCGGGAGTGTCGCCTACAATGAGCAGTTCTTC.

The chain recombines TRBV28 with TRBJ1-2, with D unresolved. The CDR3 contains 13 residues. Germline lookup yields CDR1 MDHEN and CDR2 SYDVKM. V gave up 6 bases and J gave up 2 bases, with 10 bases separating them. CDR3 loop: CASSYGQNYGYTF. The CDR3, as DNA: TGTGCCAGCAGCTATGGGCAGAACTATGGCTACACCTTC.

The table lists this clone with a few counts. J is TRBJ2-1 and V is TRBV5-6, with 10 bases that match TRBD2. CDR1 and CDR2 from the germline V gene are SGHDT and YYEEEE. CDR3 length: 15 residues. V trimming: 1 base; J trimming: 10 bases; junction bases outside the gene matches: 8. In nucleotides, the CDR3 is TGTGCCAGCAGCTTGATATCTAGCGGGAGAGGGGAGCAGTTCTTC. The encoded protein is CASSLISSGRGEQFF.

This sequence joins TRBV6-4 and TRBJ2-1; 8 positions match TRBD2. The length of the CDR3 is 15 residues. The J segment lost 8 bases and the V segment lost 4 bases, leaving 10 bases of the junction unmatched. Per the germline V gene, CDR1 is MRHNA and CDR2 is SNTAGT. The CDR3 reads CASSVYSGTRYEQFF. The DNA for the CDR3 is TGTGCCAGCAGTGTCTATTCCGGGACTAGATATGAGCAGTTCTTC.

The gene calls are TRBV2 and TRBJ2-4; possible D gene TRBD1, 7 bases. V lost 2 bases to trimming and J lost 7 bases, with 15 bases between them. CDR3 size: 15 residues. Germline assignment: CDR1 SNHLY and CDR2 FYNNEI. The DNA of the CDR3 is TGTGCCAGCAGTGAAAGAGGCAGGGGGGAGAACATTCAGTACTTC. Translation: CASSERGRGENIQYF.

V is TRBV11-2 and J is TRBJ1-1, with D possibly TRBD1 on 6 matching bases. The V and J ends lost 4 bases and 2 bases respectively, with 14 bases between them. The CDR3 has 15 residues. The germline gives CDR1 SGHAT, CDR2 FQNNGV. The CDR3 bases are TGTGCCAGCAGCTCAACAGGGCCCCGCAACACTGAAGCTTTCTTT. This codes for CASSSTGPRNTEAFF.

V usage is TRBV27 and J usage is TRBJ2-2, with TRBD2 identical over 8 bases. Trimming removed 5 bases from V and 5 bases from J; junction bases left unmatched: 10. CDR1 and CDR2 (germline): MNHEY, SMNVEV (reference sequence). The CDR3 length is 16 residues. Written as DNA, the CDR3 is TGTGCCAGCAGTACCCCCGGGACTAGTCTTACCGGGGAGCTGTTTTTT. Translating it yields CASSTPGTSLTGELFF.

The chain couples TRBV9 to TRBJ1-2, with 7 bases aligning to TRBD1. Trimming took 3 bases from V and 6 from J; bases not matched to a gene: 5. The length of the CDR3 is 13 residues. Germline values: CDR1 SGDLS, CDR2 YYNGEE. DNA for the CDR3: TGTGCCAGCAGCGCTTCCAGGGGGGATGGCTACACCTTC. Protein sequence: CASSASRGDGYTF.

The V gene is TRBV19, the J gene TRBJ2-5; 10 bases map to TRBD2. The CDR3 covers 15 residues. CDR1 and CDR2 from the germline V gene are LNHDA and SQIVND (reference sequence). V lost 5 bases and J lost 6; bases outside the gene matches: 9. CDR3 amino acids: CASSFRSGRSQTQYF. The CDR3 DNA is TGTGCCAGTAGTTTTCGTAGCGGGAGGTCGCAGACCCAGTACTTC.

For the CDR3, the DNA is TGTGCCAGCAGCCCATGGGGACAGACGATTAACACTGAAGCTTTCTTT. Encoded protein: CASSPWGQTINTEAFF. This sequence joins TRBV28 and TRBJ1-1, with TRBD1 matching 7 bases. The CDR3 is made up of 16 amino acids. J gave up 2 bases and V 6 bases, and 12 bases lay outside the gene matches. Germline assignment: CDR1 MDHEN and CDR2 SYDVKM. Looking up the rest from reference TRBV28 and TRBJ1-1 gives the full variable domain: DVKVTQSSRYLVKRTGEKVFLECVQDMDHENMFWYRQDPGLGLRLIYFSYDVKMKEKGDIPEGYSVSREKKERFSLILESASTNQTSMYLCASSPWGQTINTEAFFGQGTRLTVV.

The CDR3 DNA follows: TGTGCCTGTAGCGGGAGCGGCACAGATACGCAGTATTTT. Amino acids: CACSGSGTDTQYF. The V and J genes are TRBV30 and TRBJ2-3; TRBD2 aligns across 9 bases. V lost 6 bases, J lost 1 base, and 2 bases stayed unmatched. Germline V gene data show CDR1 as GTSNPN and CDR2 as SVGIG (reference sequence). This CDR3 region has 13 residues.

This clone was recorded a few times. This chain connects TRBV7-3 to TRBJ1-1; D not certain. The CDR3 extends over 14 amino acids. Germline loops: CDR1 SGHTA, CDR2 FQGTGA. Trimming left V 2 bases short and J 2 bases short, with 9 bases between. CDR3 nucleotide sequence: TGTGCCAGCAGCTTAGGTCAGGTAAACACTGAAGCTTTCTTT. Translated, it gives CASSLGQVNTEAFF.

This clone was seen more than once but under ten times. The V and J genes are TRBV4-2 and TRBJ2-3; TRBD2 agrees at 9 bases. CDR3 length: 15 amino acids. V trimming: 2 bases; J trimming: 2 bases; junction bases outside the gene matches: 2. Germline V gene data show CDR1 as LGHNA and CDR2 as YNFKEQ. This chain's CDR3 is CASSQTSGPTDTQYF. The CDR3 DNA is TGTGCCAGCAGCCAAACTAGCGGGCCCACAGATACGCAGTATTTT.

The CDR3 sequence: CASSLAGQGYNEQFF. CDR3 coding DNA: TGTGCCAGCAGCTTGGCCGGACAGGGGTACAATGAGCAGTTCTTC. The chain is built from TRBV5-4 and TRBJ2-1; 9 bases match TRBD1. The V gene's germline CDR1 is SGHNT and CDR2 YYREEE (reference sequence). J gave up 4 bases and V 0 bases, and 2 bases lay outside the gene matches. The CDR3 length is 15 residues.

This clone appeared a few times. The genes are TRBV29-1 and TRBJ2-4; 7 bases map to TRBD1. This CDR3 region has 14 residues. V lost 7 bases and J lost 2; bases outside the gene matches: 8. In germline, CDR1 is SQVTM, CDR2 ANQGSEA. CDR3 bases: TGCAGCGCCCTAGGGACAGCCTCCAAAAACATTCAGTACTTC. Its translation: CSALGTASKNIQYF.